This entry is about one T cell receptor beta chain. Its antigen is undetermined. This sample is part of a study of STAT5B mutations in CD4+ large granular lymphocyte leukemia. Data came from immunoSEQ multiplex PCR; TCRdb stores just in-frame clones and leaves some out. The table shows around 20,000 clones, with roughly 87% occurring only once. General study results and limits: Without putative leukemic clones, patient CD4-sorted repertoires remained more clonal than healthy CD4+ repertoires. Main leukemic clonotypes were patient-specific, but more than 20% appeared at low frequency elsewhere.

Germline assignment: CDR1 LNHDA and CDR2 SQIVND (reference sequence). The CDR3 runs 16 residues. J was trimmed by 4 bases and V by 7 bases; bases with no gene match: 9. The source material was CD4+ T cells from blood buffy coats. V is TRBV19 and J is TRBJ2-2; TRBD2 aligns across 10 bases. This clonotype was sampled from a human donor in good health. CDR3 in DNA: TGTGCCAGTAAGGCTAGCGGGAGTCCGGGCACCGGGGAGCTGTTTTTT. Translation gives CASKASGSPGTGELFF.